Included here is one T cell receptor beta chain sequence, with context. The table lists this clone with a few counts. The antigen this receptor binds is unknown. No much larger clone exists at a distance of one base, and base qualities are not known. The donors were healthy, HIV-negative adults who had no recently reported acute infections or vaccinations. All donors were Caucasian adults living in Nashville, Tennessee, USA. CD4+ T cells were enriched by magnetic negative selection; naive cells were then positively selected on CD45RA, and the negative fraction formed the memory subset. Blood was obtained by leukapheresis, after which PBMCs were separated by Ficoll-Histopaque density gradient centrifugation and cryopreserved in liquid nitrogen vapor phase. Purity and quantity of every magnetically sorted T cell population were checked by analytical flow cytometry. From each sorted fraction, genomic DNA was isolated and quantified by UV absorbance on a Nanodrop 2000c.

This specimen belongs to a study of shared clonotypes between healthy human individuals (TCRdb year 2020). The study in broad terms: Three men and a couple of women, aged 18 to 49 years, made up the cohort. For each donor, three plates each were used for CD4 naive and CD4 memory, two plates were used for CD8 naive, and one plate was used for CD8 memory. To increase sequencing depth and limit assay-specific biases, TCR repertoire library preparation and sequencing were carried out by different laboratories using diverse techniques. To estimate repertoire size and how much clonotypes are shared between individuals, the study performed deep sequencing of blood TCR repertoires from roughly five healthy adults. Between about 0.85 and 9.5 billion PBMCs per donor were obtained by leukapheresis. Summary of the overall study and its limitations: Sampling was limited to blood, and TCR repertoires in tissue likely differ from TCR repertoires in blood. The small number of donors limited the genetic and exposure-history diversity represented. Incomplete sequencing was indicated by rarefaction of sorted-subset datasets, despite the large sequencing depth. Higher generation probabilities were observed for clonotypes shared by all four sorted-subset donors than for non-shared clonotypes. Larger estimated clonotype richness was generally found for naive subsets than for memory subsets. Based on pairwise subsampling, the degree of clonotype sharing among donors was expected to be affected by sequencing depth. About 5% of naive CD4, 3.5% of naive CD8, 2.3% of memory CD4, and approximately 0.39% of memory CD8 clonotypes were shared across several donors.

V and J are trimmed by 2 bases and 6 bases, and the gene matches miss 7 bases of the junction. CDR1 and CDR2, looked up from the germline V gene, are SGDLS and YYNGEE. Spanning cysteine to phenylalanine, the CDR3 consists of 15 amino acids. Only the CDR3 DNA stays, 45 bases, in frame from base 1. Using the deep immunoSEQ assay, multiplex PCR amplified TCR CDR3 regions from genomic DNA. Extracted genomic DNA from each cell subset was spread evenly across all wells of several immunoSEQ 96-well plates, with each plate serving as a replicate. For sorted subsets, about 210 ng of genomic DNA, equivalent to around 30,000 T cell genomes, went into each replicate PCR. The purified libraries were quantified using a Qubit 3.0 fluorometer, sized with a Bioanalyzer 2100, and then quantified again using the KAPA Library Quantification kit. Every immunoSEQ 96-well plate was sequenced on a dedicated single-read 150-cycle Illumina NextSeq 550 flow cell. The study's own analysis went as follows. The immunoSEQ output contained only junctional sequences without quality scores, so filtering could not match that applied to full-length reads. Sequences were annotated with PyIR, a Python wrapper for IgBLAST v1.9, using IMGT germline references to assign V/J genes and CDR3. Any read was removed if the V/J assignment was weak (E-value above 1e-6), the CDR3 was missing, or the read contained stop codons, out-of-frame junctions, or ambiguous translated residues. V3J clonotypes were defined as sequences sharing the same inferred V gene, J gene, and CDR3 amino acid sequence. The percentage overlap between two repertoires was calculated by dividing the number of shared unique clonotypes by the size of the smaller repertoire. RTK rarefaction, the Chao1 estimator, and Recon v2.1 estimates of unobserved clonotypes were used to assess repertoire richness. For all TCRbeta clonotypes obtained by the gDNA method from four donors, generation probabilities were computed with OLGA. This is the immuneACCESS table as TCRdb keeps it, with only in-frame sequences that have V and J called. A part of the clones is gone; compared with another copy, unresolved V genes explain less than half, and the rest is unexplained. Clonal size and the V and J genes are those of that table, whereas D and trimming came from the DNA. The sample contains 2 million to 2.5 million clones, approximately 95% of them found a single time. Around 0.13% of the sample lies in the top ten.

The sequence links TRBV9 to TRBJ1-4, with 7 bases aligning to TRBD1. The source material was naive CD4+ T cells sorted from blood. In light of the paper, this sample's cell subset or site label describes: CD45RA+ positively selected. This sequence originates from a young man in good health. Here is the DNA: TGTGCCAGCAGCGTCCGACAGGGAGGTCATGAAAAACTGTTTTTT. Translation gives CASSVRQGGHEKLFF.